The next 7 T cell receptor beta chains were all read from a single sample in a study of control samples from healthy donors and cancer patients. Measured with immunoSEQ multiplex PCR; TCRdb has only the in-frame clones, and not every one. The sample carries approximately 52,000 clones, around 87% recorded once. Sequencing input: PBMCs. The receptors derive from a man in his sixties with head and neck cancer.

The CDR3 loop is CASSPHEGNYGYTF. CDR3 nucleotide sequence: TGTGCCAGCAGTCCACATGAGGGCAACTATGGCTACACCTTC. J is TRBJ1-2 and V is TRBV28; D unresolved. V was clipped by 5 bases and J by 2 bases, with 12 bases between them. The CDR3 length is 14 residues. From germline, CDR1 is MDHEN and CDR2 SYDVKM.

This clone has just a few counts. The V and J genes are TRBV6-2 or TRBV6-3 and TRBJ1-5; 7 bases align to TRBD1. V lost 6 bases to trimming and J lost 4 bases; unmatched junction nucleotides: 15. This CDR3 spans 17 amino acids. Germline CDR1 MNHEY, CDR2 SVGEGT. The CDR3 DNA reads TGTGCCAGCAGCAGATACGTTGGGACAGAAAAAAATCAGCCCCAGCATTTT. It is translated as CASSRYVGTEKNQPQHF.

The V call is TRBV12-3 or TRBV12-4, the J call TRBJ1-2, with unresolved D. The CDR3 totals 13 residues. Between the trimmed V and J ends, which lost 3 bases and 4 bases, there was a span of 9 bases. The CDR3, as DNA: TGTGCCAGCAGTTTCGCGAACGGCTATGGCTACACCTTC. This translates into CASSFANGYGYTF.

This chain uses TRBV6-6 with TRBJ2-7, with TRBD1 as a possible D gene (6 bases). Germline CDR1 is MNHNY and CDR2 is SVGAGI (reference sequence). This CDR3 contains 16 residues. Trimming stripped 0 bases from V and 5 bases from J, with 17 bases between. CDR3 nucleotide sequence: TGTGCCAGCAGTTACTCAACCCGACAGGTCCCCCACGAGCAGTACTTC. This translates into CASSYSTRQVPHEQYF.

As DNA, the CDR3 is TGTGCCAGCTCTAATTCTCTAGCCAAAAACATTCAGTACTTC. Translating gives CASSNSLAKNIQYF. The J gene is TRBJ2-4, the V gene TRBV9; no clear D. This CDR3 comprises 14 residues. Trimming stripped 7 bases from V and 0 bases from J, with 11 bases between. Germline V gene data show CDR1 as SGDLS and CDR2 as YYNGEE.

The CDR3 is CASSSLAGARNEQFF. The CDR3 DNA is TGCGCCAGCAGCTCCCTAGCGGGGGCGCGGAATGAGCAGTTCTTC. The rearrangement links TRBV5-1 to TRBJ2-1; 10 nucleotides match TRBD2. Germline CDR1 and CDR2: SGHRS and YFSETQ. The CDR3 is made up of 15 amino acids. V shed 3 bases, J shed 7 bases, and the junction held 7 bases outside the gene matches.

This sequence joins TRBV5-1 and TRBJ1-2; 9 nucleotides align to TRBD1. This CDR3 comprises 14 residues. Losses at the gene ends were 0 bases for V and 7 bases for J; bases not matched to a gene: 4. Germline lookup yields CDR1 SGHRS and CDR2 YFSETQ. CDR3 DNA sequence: TGCGCCAGCAGCTTGGACAGGGGGCGTCCTGGCTACACCTTC. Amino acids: CASSLDRGRPGYTF.